The next 24 T cell receptor beta chains were all read from a single sample in a study of OX40 agonist ivuxolimab in advanced cancers. Produced via immunoSEQ multiplex PCR; TCRdb's table is partial and in-frame only. The sample lists around 82,000 clones, 70% to 90% seen once, with 0.45% to 0.55% in the top ten. Sequenced here: CD4+ or CD8+ T cells sorted from blood, sampled in a trial of the OX40 agonist ivuxolimab. These receptor sequences come from an adult with an advanced solid tumor such as melanoma, head and neck, liver or kidney cancer.

CDR3 sequence reads: CASSSEGWDSYEQYF. Here the CDR3 DNA reads TGTGCCAGCAGCTCAGAGGGTTGGGACTCCTACGAGCAGTACTTC. This rearrangement joins TRBV7-9 to TRBJ2-7; D may be TRBD2 (5 bases). The CDR3 extends over 15 amino acids. V was pared by 4 bases and J by 0 bases, with 13 bases between. The germline V gene encodes CDR1 SEHNR and CDR2 FQNEAQ (reference sequence).

The chain combines TRBV7-6 with TRBJ1-4; TRBD1 agrees at 10 bases. V lost 4 bases to trimming and J lost 5 bases; unmatched junction nucleotides: 4. CDR1 and CDR2 (germline): SGHVS, FNYEAQ. The CDR3 spans 15 residues. The CDR3 DNA reads TGTGCCAGCAGCTCCTGGACAGGGGGGAATGAAAAACTGTTTTTT. This encodes CASSSWTGGNEKLFF.

This chain uses TRBV7-9 with TRBJ1-5, with D tentatively TRBD1 (5 bases). The CDR3 is 14 residues long. The V gene lost 5 bases and the J gene lost 3 bases, with 11 bases spanning the gap. Germline V CDR1 and CDR2: SEHNR, FQNEAQ (reference sequence). As DNA, the CDR3 is TGTGCCAGCAGCGCCGACAGTTTCAATCAGCCCCAGCATTTT. Its protein product is CASSADSFNQPQHF. The full variable domain, with the rest looked up from reference TRBV7-9 and TRBJ1-5, is DTGVSQNPRHKITKRGQNVTFRCDPISEHNRLYWYRQTLGQGPEFLTYFQNEAQLEKSRLLSDRFSAERPKGSFSTLEIQRTEQGDSAMYLCASSADSFNQPQHFGDGTRLSIL.

The chain has TRBV19 and TRBJ1-5, with D perhaps matching TRBD1 (5 bases). The CDR3 has 12 residues. Per the germline V gene, CDR1 is LNHDA and CDR2 is SQIVND (reference sequence). Trimming shortened V by 10 bases and J by 1 base, and 8 bases separated the two germline ends. CDR3 in DNA: TGTGCCACCAGACAGAGCAATCAGCCCCAGCATTTT. This codes for CATRQSNQPQHF.

This clone was detected once. The chain links TRBV19 to TRBJ1-3; 7 bases are a match to TRBD1. CDR1 and CDR2 (germline): LNHDA, SQIVND (reference sequence). V shed 5 bases, J shed 0 bases, and the junction held 7 bases outside the gene matches. The CDR3 runs 16 residues. The chain's CDR3 is CASSSLGTVSGNTIYF. The DNA of the CDR3 is TGTGCCAGTAGTTCCCTGGGGACAGTCTCTGGAAACACCATATATTTT. Filled out from reference TRBV19 and TRBJ1-3, the complete variable domain reads DGGITQSPKYLFRKEGQNVTLSCEQNLNHDAMYWYRQDPGQGLRLIYYSQIVNDFQKGDIAEGYSVSREKKESFPLTVTSAQKNPTAFYLCASSSLGTVSGNTIYFGEGSWLTVV.

The chain has TRBV10-3 and TRBJ2-4; D ambiguous. The germline V and J ends were trimmed by 0 bases and 3 bases, with 9 bases remaining between them. The CDR3 loop spans 15 amino acids. CDR1 and CDR2 (germline): ENHRY, SYGVKD. The CDR3 coding sequence is TGTGCCATCAGTGAGTCATCAGGTAGCAAAAACATTCAGTACTTC. Translation: CAISESSGSKNIQYF.

The V gene is TRBV19, the J gene TRBJ1-2, with no clear D. The CDR3 sequence is 15 residues long. Per the germline V gene, CDR1 is LNHDA and CDR2 is SQIVND (reference sequence). Deletions cut 6 bases from V and 3 bases from J, with 17 bases between. The CDR3: CASSDQAGIHYGYTF. The CDR3 DNA follows: TGTGCCAGTAGCGACCAAGCCGGGATTCACTATGGCTACACCTTC.

This clone has just one count. The chain uses TRBV19 and TRBJ2-4, with 8 nucleotides matching TRBD2. J was trimmed by 8 bases and V by 5 bases; bases with no gene match: 5. Per germline, CDR1 LNHDA and CDR2 SQIVND (reference sequence). The CDR3 length is 13 residues. CDR3 protein: CASSLGLVDIQYF. The CDR3 DNA reads as TGTGCCAGTAGTTTGGGACTAGTTGACATTCAGTACTTC.

This chain connects TRBV10-3 to TRBJ1-1; 9 bases align to TRBD1. There are 13 residues in the CDR3. The germline V gene encodes CDR1 ENHRY and CDR2 SYGVKD. Losses at the gene ends were 2 bases for V and 10 bases for J; bases not matched to a gene: 5. CDR3 nucleotides: TGTGCCATCAGTGAGGGACAGGGGAATGTAGCTTTCTTT. Its protein product is CAISEGQGNVAFF.

V and J are TRBV6-5 and TRBJ2-1, with TRBD2 as a possible D gene (6 bases). V was shortened by 6 bases and J by 5 bases, with 14 bases between the two germline ends. Per germline, CDR1 MNHEY and CDR2 SVGAGI. The CDR3 runs to 14 residues. The CDR3 protein is CASSNRGRHNEQFF. CDR3 bases: TGTGCCAGCAGCAACCGGGGGAGGCACAATGAGCAGTTCTTC.

The chain links TRBV7-8 to TRBJ2-7; 7 bases are shared with TRBD1. This CDR3 comprises 14 residues. Trimming took 3 bases from V and 0 from J; bases not matched to a gene: 2. Germline V CDR1 and CDR2: SGHVS, FQNEAQ. The DNA of the CDR3 is TGTGCCAGCAGCTTGACAGGGAGCTCCTACGAGCAGTACTTC. Its protein product is CASSLTGSSYEQYF.

The chain has TRBV5-1 and TRBJ1-2; 8 positions agree with TRBD1. The V gene's germline CDR1 is SGHRS and CDR2 YFSETQ. Germline trimming cut 3 bases from V and 7 bases from J; bases unmatched to any gene: 8. This CDR3 has 14 residues. CDR3 coding DNA: TGCGCCAGCAGCTGGGTGGACAGGGTCGGTGGCTACACCTTC. Encoded protein: CASSWVDRVGGYTF.

The chain uses TRBV27 and TRBJ1-2; 8 nucleotides match TRBD1. The length of the CDR3 is 14 residues. Trimming took 6 bases from V and 4 from J; bases not matched to a gene: 7. Germline lookup yields CDR1 MNHEY and CDR2 SMNVEV (reference sequence). The CDR3 protein is CASSGQGMSYGYTF. DNA for the CDR3: TGTGCCAGCAGCGGACAGGGAATGAGCTATGGCTACACCTTC.

The gene calls are TRBV2 and TRBJ2-7; D may match TRBD1 or TRBD2 (5 bases each). V dropped 4 bases and J dropped 0 bases, with 13 bases sitting between them. Germline V CDR1 and CDR2: SNHLY, FYNNEI. This CDR3 has 15 amino acids. CDR3 in amino acids: CASSGLGVSSYEQYF. CDR3 DNA sequence: TGTGCCAGCAGTGGATTGGGGGTTAGCTCCTACGAGCAGTACTTC.

The genes are TRBV5-1 and TRBJ1-2; 9 nucleotides agree with TRBD1. The V and J ends lost 4 bases and 3 bases, in that order; junction bases with no gene match: 4. Germline V gene data show CDR1 as SGHRS and CDR2 as YFSETQ. The CDR3 has 14 residues. CDR3 bases: TGCGCCAGCAGCCCCGGGGACAGGGACTATGGCTACACCTTC. Protein: CASSPGDRDYGYTF.

V is TRBV10-3 and J is TRBJ2-3, with TRBD2 matching over 9 bases. This CDR3 region has 16 residues. Germline V gene data show CDR1 as ENHRY and CDR2 as SYGVKD. Trimming at V came to 3 bases and at J to 2 bases, leaving 6 bases not matched to a gene. This CDR3 reads CAISEGSGGPTDTQYF. The CDR3 DNA reads as TGTGCCATCAGTGAAGGAAGCGGGGGGCCCACAGATACGCAGTATTTT.

V is TRBV7-9 and J is TRBJ1-1, with D perhaps TRBD1 (5 bases). This CDR3 has 11 residues. Germline CDR1 SEHNR, CDR2 FQNEAQ (reference sequence). Trimming took 11 bases from V and 8 from J, leaving 15 bases between them. CDR3 region: CALGVPQEAFF. CDR3 coding DNA: TGTGCCCTAGGGGTTCCCCAAGAAGCTTTCTTT.

The chain has TRBV7-2 and TRBJ1-3, with D tentatively TRBD1 (6 bases). CDR1 and CDR2 (germline): SGHTA, FQGNSA. V was clipped by 5 bases and J by 4 bases, with 15 bases between them. The CDR3 length is 15 residues. CDR3 residues: CASSRTATSGNTIYF. The CDR3 nucleotides read TGTGCCAGCAGCCGGACAGCCACTTCCGGAAACACCATATATTTT. Filled out from reference TRBV7-2 and TRBJ1-3, the complete variable domain reads GAGVSQSPSNKVTEKGKDVELRCDPISGHTALYWYRQSLGQGLEFLIYFQGNSAPDKSGLPSDRFSAERTGGSVSTLTIQRTQQEDSAVYLCASSRTATSGNTIYFGEGSWLTVV.

This chain links TRBV7-8 with TRBJ1-2; D unclear. The CDR3 extends over 14 amino acids. V lost 0 bases and J lost 4, with 9 bases in between. From germline, CDR1 is SGHVS and CDR2 FQNEAQ. CDR3 sequence reads: CASSLAHGAYGYTF. The CDR3 DNA reads TGTGCCAGCAGCTTAGCGCACGGAGCCTATGGCTACACCTTC.

This rearrangement joins TRBV9 to TRBJ2-1, with unresolved D. Germline CDR1 reads SGDLS; CDR2 reads YYNGEE. The ends were cut back, 0 bases at V and 5 bases at J, with 12 bases in the middle. The CDR3 sequence is 15 residues long. CDR3 region: CASSVAHLTNNEQFF. The DNA of the CDR3 is TGTGCCAGCAGCGTAGCCCACCTCACCAACAATGAGCAGTTCTTC.

This clone is a singleton in its sample. The genes are TRBV19 and TRBJ1-1; D possibly corresponds to TRBD1 (5 bases). CDR3 length: 12 residues. Germline CDR1 reads LNHDA; CDR2 reads SQIVND (reference sequence). Trimming pared 3 bases from V and 3 bases from J, leaving 5 bases between. CDR3 DNA: TGTGCCAGTAGTATCAGGGACACTGAAGCTTTCTTT. Its protein is CASSIRDTEAFF.

The V and J genes are TRBV19 and TRBJ2-3; D is unclear. The V end lost 5 bases, the J end lost 5 bases, and 14 bases lay between the germline ends. This CDR3 contains 14 residues. CDR1 and CDR2 (germline): LNHDA, SQIVND (reference sequence). The CDR3 region is CASSVRSGQDTQYF. CDR3 in DNA: TGTGCCAGTAGTGTTAGGTCGGGCCAAGATACGCAGTATTTT.

The chain uses TRBV7-2 and TRBJ1-5; D gene unclear. Germline loops: CDR1 SGHTA, CDR2 FQGNSA. The CDR3 totals 13 residues. Trimming cost V 5 bases and J 5 bases, with 10 bases left between them. CDR3 residues: CASSLHQDQPQHF. The CDR3 DNA reads TGTGCCAGCAGCCTACACCAGGATCAGCCCCAGCATTTT.

This clone was seen only a few times. This chain uses TRBV5-1 with TRBJ2-5; 12 bases agree with TRBD2. Losses at the gene ends were 1 base for V and 2 bases for J; bases not matched to a gene: 0. CDR3 length equals 15 residues. Germline V CDR1 and CDR2: SGHRS, YFSETQ. CDR3 nucleotide sequence: TGCGCCAGCAGCTTGCTAGCGGGGGGGCAAGAGACCCAGTACTTC. Translated: CASSLLAGGQETQYF.